The 24 T cell receptor beta chains reported below all come from one sample, sequenced in a study of T cell repertoires in cytomegalovirus infection. TCRdb reprocessed the reads with MiXCR, giving one entry per CDR3 protein. The table shows a few hundred thousand distinct CDR3 sequences, with around 15% occurring only once. Sequencing was done on a sample of CD8+ T cells from PBMCs. The origin of the receptors is a human donor in good health (CMV status not recorded). Some clones in this sample may be carry-over from other donors' samples.

This chain links TRBV6-5 with TRBJ2-1; unclear D gene. This CDR3 has 14 amino acids. Germline values: CDR1 MNHEY, CDR2 SVGAGI. Trimming pared 0 bases from V and 2 bases from J, leaving 5 bases between. CDR3 residues: CASSYSNPYNEQFF. CDR3 sequence (DNA): TGTGCCAGCAGTTACTCGAATCCCTACAATGAGCAGTTCTTC.

This clonotype occurred many times. The CDR3 loop is CASSPTRSPDTGELFF. The CDR3 nucleotides are TGTGCCAGCAGCCCCACCCGCAGTCCAGACACCGGGGAGCTGTTTTTT. The chain links TRBV2 to TRBJ2-2; D uncertain. CDR3 size: 16 residues. V lost 6 bases to trimming and J lost 3 bases, with 17 bases between them. From germline, CDR1 is SNHLY and CDR2 FYNNEI.

At least ten counts were recorded for this clonotype. This chain uses TRBV4-2 with TRBJ2-7, with TRBD2 as a possible D gene (7 bases). V shed 1 base and J shed 4 bases, with 14 bases lying between them. CDR3 length: 15 amino acids. Germline V lookup: CDR1 LGHNA, CDR2 YNFKEQ. CDR3 nucleotides: TGTGCCAGCAGCCAAGGATTGGCGGGGGCATACGAGCAGTACTTC. It encodes CASSQGLAGAYEQYF.

This clonotype was counted between two and nine times. As DNA, the CDR3 is TGCAGCGTTGAGGGACTAGCGGGACTTCTATTGGACGAGCAGTACTTC. It is translated as CSVEGLAGLLLDEQYF. This chain connects TRBV29-1 to TRBJ2-7; 13 nucleotides agree with TRBD2. The CDR3 length is 16 residues. CDR1 is SQVTM and CDR2 is ANQGSEA in the germline V gene. J was trimmed by 5 bases and V by 3 bases; bases with no gene match: 10.

The sample holds a few counts of this clonotype. The chain has TRBV7-9 and TRBJ1-3, with TRBD1 identical over 7 bases. The CDR3 covers 15 residues. Germline V CDR1 and CDR2: SEHNR, FQNEAQ (reference sequence). After removal of 5 bases from V and 0 bases from J, the junction contained 4 bases not matched to a gene. CDR3 in amino acids: CASSPGTASGNTIYF. The CDR3 nucleotides read TGTGCCAGCAGCCCCGGGACAGCCTCTGGAAACACCATATATTTT.

In this sample, this clonotype turned up many times. This chain joins TRBV5-6 and TRBJ2-3, with D perhaps assigned TRBD1 or TRBD2 (6 bases each). The CDR3 sequence is 16 residues long. Germline V gene lookup returns CDR1 SGHDT and CDR2 YYEEEE. Between the trimmed V and J ends, which lost 0 bases and 1 base, there was a span of 12 bases. As DNA, the CDR3 is TGTGCCAGCAGCTTGGGCACGGGGGCACGCACAGATACGCAGTATTTT. Protein sequence: CASSLGTGARTDTQYF.

The rearrangement uses TRBV14 and TRBJ2-7; 9 bases align to TRBD1. Germline CDR1 and CDR2: SGHDN and FVKESK. The trim removed 6 bases at V and 2 bases at J, leaving 2 bases unmatched. The CDR3 consists of 13 residues. CDR3 region: CASRGQGAYEQYF. CDR3 DNA sequence: TGTGCCAGCAGGGGACAGGGAGCCTACGAGCAGTACTTC.

The chain employs TRBV7-4 and TRBJ1-1; D may be TRBD1 (5 bases). Trimming left V 5 bases short and J 7 bases short, with 17 bases between. This CDR3 has 14 residues. Per the germline V gene, CDR1 is SGHVT and CDR2 is SQSDAQ. In DNA form, the CDR3 reads TGTGCCAGCAGCCCCCGGGACGGGCTTTATGAAGCTTTCTTT. This codes for CASSPRDGLYEAFF.

The table lists this clonotype with many counts. The chain employs TRBV2 and TRBJ2-6; D unresolved. Per germline, CDR1 SNHLY and CDR2 FYNNEI. The CDR3 consists of 16 residues. Trimming cost V 0 bases and J 2 bases, with 8 bases left between them. The CDR3 loop reads CASSEAWQTGANVLTF. The DNA for the CDR3 is TGTGCCAGCAGTGAAGCTTGGCAGACTGGGGCCAACGTCCTGACTTTC.

J is TRBJ1-1 and V is TRBV28, with 8 bases matching TRBD1. Germline values: CDR1 MDHEN, CDR2 SYDVKM. The trim removed 6 bases at V and 4 bases at J, leaving 4 bases unmatched. The CDR3 sequence is 13 residues long. Written as DNA, the CDR3 is TGTGCCAGCAGAACCACAGGGGGCACTGAAGCTTTCTTT. It is translated as CASRTTGGTEAFF.

The rearrangement joins TRBV19 to TRBJ1-1; D remains unclear. The V and J ends lost 9 bases and 1 base respectively, with 15 bases between them. Germline lookup yields CDR1 LNHDA and CDR2 SQIVND (reference sequence). The CDR3 is 14 amino acids. CDR3 amino acids: CASPPGGENTEAFF. CDR3 nucleotides: TGTGCCAGCCCCCCGGGCGGGGAGAACACTGAAGCTTTCTTT.

In this sample, this clonotype turned up many times. The chain recombines TRBV7-6 with TRBJ2-7; possible D gene TRBD2, 7 bases. The CDR3 is made up of 16 amino acids. CDR1 is SGHVS, CDR2 FNYEAQ, per germline. V lost 0 bases and J lost 3, with 15 bases in between. CDR3 sequence reads: CASSLAGRGGDYEQYF. The CDR3 coding sequence is TGTGCCAGCAGCTTAGCGGGGAGGGGGGGTGACTACGAGCAGTACTTC.

The table lists this clonotype with a few counts. This chain uses TRBV5-4 with TRBJ1-6, with D possibly being TRBD1 (5 bases). From germline, CDR1 is SGHNT and CDR2 YYREEE (reference sequence). Between the trimmed V and J ends, which lost 3 bases and 7 bases, there was a span of 11 bases. The CDR3 is 14 residues long. CDR3 coding DNA: TGTGCCAGCAGCTCCCCGGGGGGGAATTCACCCCTCCACTTT. Translating gives CASSSPGGNSPLHF.

The table lists this clonotype with a few counts. The V and J genes are TRBV20-1 and TRBJ2-7; no clear D. The ends were cut back, 1 base at V and 0 bases at J, with 10 bases in the middle. There are 14 residues in the CDR3. Germline V lookup: CDR1 DFQATT, CDR2 SNEGSKA (reference sequence). The CDR3 DNA reads as TGCAGTGCTAGAGTGGGATTGGTCTCCTACGAGCAGTACTTC. Translating gives CSARVGLVSYEQYF.

V usage is TRBV20-1 and J usage is TRBJ1-6; TRBD1 is a possible D gene (5 bases). Trimming took 4 bases from V and 0 from J, leaving 10 bases between them. The CDR3 is 15 residues long. CDR1 and CDR2 (germline): DFQATT, SNEGSKA (reference sequence). CDR3 coding DNA: TGCAGTGCTAATCGGGGACCCTCCTATAATTCACCCCTCCACTTT. Translating gives CSANRGPSYNSPLHF.

This clonotype was counted many times. The V gene is TRBV27, the J gene TRBJ1-5; unclear D gene. The germline V gene encodes CDR1 MNHEY and CDR2 SMNVEV (reference sequence). This CDR3 spans 13 amino acids. The ends were cut back, 2 bases at V and 4 bases at J, with 6 bases in the middle. The CDR3 here is CASSLVENQPQHF. CDR3 DNA sequence: TGTGCCAGCAGTTTAGTGGAAAATCAGCCCCAGCATTTT.

This clonotype was seen ten or more times. The CDR3 protein is CASSTGLALQETQYF. Written as DNA, the CDR3 is TGTGCCAGCAGCACGGGACTAGCCCTCCAAGAGACCCAGTACTTC. The chain couples TRBV7-2 to TRBJ2-5; TRBD2 matches 9 bases. V dropped 5 bases and J dropped 1; count of bases not matched to a gene: 5. Germline V gene lookup returns CDR1 SGHTA and CDR2 FQGNSA. This CDR3 is built from 15 residues.

This clonotype was observed a handful of times. The chain is built from TRBV7-9 and TRBJ2-1; 11 nucleotides line up with TRBD2. CDR1 and CDR2 from the germline V gene are SEHNR and FQNEAQ (reference sequence). J gave up 3 bases and V 5 bases, and 3 bases lay outside the gene matches. The CDR3 sequence is 15 residues long. The CDR3 sequence: CASSRLAGGYNEQFF. The CDR3 DNA reads TGTGCCAGCAGCCGGCTAGCGGGGGGCTACAATGAGCAGTTCTTC.

The V gene is TRBV29-1, the J gene TRBJ2-1; D call uncertain. V was trimmed by 0 bases and J by 8 bases, leaving 2 bases between them. This CDR3 contains 10 residues. CDR1 is SQVTM and CDR2 is ANQGSEA in the germline V gene. DNA for the CDR3: TGCAGCGTTGAAGAGTATGAGCAGTTCTTC. Amino acids: CSVEEYEQFF.

This clonotype has a count of ten or more. The gene calls are TRBV7-9 and TRBJ1-1; D is unresolved. Germline V gives CDR1 SEHNR, CDR2 FQNEAQ (reference sequence). The germline V and J ends were trimmed by 3 bases and 1 base, with 6 bases remaining between them. This CDR3 is built from 13 residues. The CDR3, as DNA: TGTGCCAGCAGCTTCTGGGGGAACACTGAAGCTTTCTTT. Protein product: CASSFWGNTEAFF. Using reference TRBV7-9 and TRBJ1-1 for the parts outside the CDR3, the full variable domain is DTGVSQNPRHKITKRGQNVTFRCDPISEHNRLYWYRQTLGQGPEFLTYFQNEAQLEKSRLLSDRFSAERPKGSFSTLEIQRTEQGDSAMYLCASSFWGNTEAFFGQGTRLTVV.

The chain carries TRBV6-2 or TRBV6-3 and TRBJ2-1; TRBD2 matches 7 bases. This CDR3 region has 17 residues. Germline V CDR1 and CDR2: MNHEY, SVGEGT. With V trimmed by 5 bases and J by 5 bases, 15 bases remained unmatched. CDR3 residues: CASSPLIRTRQNNEQFF. The CDR3 nucleotides are TGTGCCAGCAGTCCTTTAATCAGGACTAGACAAAACAATGAGCAGTTCTTC.

This clonotype has only a few counts. The chain links TRBV11-2 to TRBJ2-7, with 10 bases fitting TRBD1. J gave up 7 bases and V 4 bases, and 10 bases lay outside the gene matches. There are 15 residues in the CDR3. CDR1 and CDR2 from the germline V gene are SGHAT and FQNNGV. CDR3 loop: CASSWGTGAFVEQYF. The CDR3 DNA reads TGTGCCAGCAGCTGGGGGACAGGGGCGTTTGTAGAGCAGTACTTC.

The sample holds many counts of this clonotype. V usage is TRBV7-2 and J usage is TRBJ1-2; D possibly corresponds to TRBD1 (6 bases). This CDR3 contains 14 residues. Germline lookup yields CDR1 SGHTA and CDR2 FQGNSA. V gave up 5 bases and J gave up 7 bases, with 17 bases separating them. The CDR3 loop reads CASSPLLGASGYTF. The CDR3 region has the DNA TGTGCCAGCAGCCCCCTACTGGGGGCGAGTGGCTACACCTTC. Using reference TRBV7-2 and TRBJ1-2 for the parts outside the CDR3, the full variable domain is GAGVSQSPSNKVTEKGKDVELRCDPISGHTALYWYRQSLGQGLEFLIYFQGNSAPDKSGLPSDRFSAERTGGSVSTLTIQRTQQEDSAVYLCASSPLLGASGYTFGSGTRLTVV.

The V call is TRBV9, the J call TRBJ2-2; D is undetermined. Germline assignment: CDR1 SGDLS and CDR2 YYNGEE. V lost 6 bases and J 5 bases, leaving 5 bases between the germline ends. The CDR3 extends over 11 amino acids. CDR3 sequence: CASTATGELFF. DNA for the CDR3: TGTGCCAGCACGGCGACCGGGGAGCTGTTTTTT. Full variable domain (rest looked up from reference TRBV9 and TRBJ2-2): DSGVTQTPKHLITATGQRVTLRCSPRSGDLSVYWYQQSLDQGLQFLIQYYNGEERAKGNILERFSAQQFPDLHSELNLSSLELGDSALYFCASTATGELFFGEGSRLTVL.